The sequence of this T cell receptor beta chain was determined in a study of CD8+ T cells in alopecia areata. In the study overall: Treated patients swallowed 5 to 10 mg of oral tofacitinib twice daily. It was 6 to 18 months of tofacitinib, and then there were 6 months off drug.

Investigators isolated RNA and reverse transcribed it into cDNA to act as the sequencing template. The method was immunoSEQ multiplex PCR; TCRdb's version includes in-frame clones alone and lacks a portion of them. The sample shows about 200,000 clones, 64% of them seen only once. A remark on this clone: The antigen is unknown.

Findings and limits, study-wide: Lesional scalp exceeded normal scalp in clonality, especially in alopecia totalis/universalis. Expanded CD8+ clones among the top 100, and scalp clonality, were significantly decreased by tofacitinib.

This CDR3 has 14 amino acids. Trimming stripped 0 bases from V and 3 bases from J, with 9 bases between. Germline V gene data show CDR1 as SGHRS and CDR2 as YFSETQ. The treatment denotes: oral pan-JAK inhibitor, 5-10 mg twice daily. The TCR sequence derives from a human donor with alopecia areata. V usage is TRBV5-1 and J usage is TRBJ1-2, with a tentative D call TRBD1 (5 bases). Sequencing used CD4+ T cells sorted from blood, obtained at week 4, from a patient treated with tofacitinib. The CDR3 region has the DNA TGCGCCAGCAGCTTGGACGAGGGACACTATGGCTACACCTTC. Amino acid sequence: CASSLDEGHYGYTF. Using reference TRBV5-1 and TRBJ1-2 for the parts outside the CDR3, the full variable domain is KAGVTQTPRYLIKTRGQQVTLSCSPISGHRSVSWYQQTPGQGLQFLFEYFSETQRNKGNFPGRFSGRQFSNSRSEMNVSTLELGDSALYLCASSLDEGHYGYTFGSGTRLTVV.